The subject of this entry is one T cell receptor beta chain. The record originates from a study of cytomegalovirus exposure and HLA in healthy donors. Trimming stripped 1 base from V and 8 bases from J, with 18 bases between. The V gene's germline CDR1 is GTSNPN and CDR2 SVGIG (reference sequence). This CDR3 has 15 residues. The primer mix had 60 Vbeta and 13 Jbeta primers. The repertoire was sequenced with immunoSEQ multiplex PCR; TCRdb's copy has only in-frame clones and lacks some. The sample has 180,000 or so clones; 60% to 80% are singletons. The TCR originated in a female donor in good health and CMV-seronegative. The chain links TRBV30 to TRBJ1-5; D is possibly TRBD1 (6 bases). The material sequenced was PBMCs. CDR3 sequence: CAWSANQQGVEPQHF. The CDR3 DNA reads TGTGCCTGGAGTGCAAATCAACAGGGAGTTGAGCCCCAGCATTTT.